Reported below is one T cell receptor beta chain. The ends lost 8 bases at V and 1 base at J; junction bases unmatched: 1. There are 12 residues in the CDR3. Germline values: CDR1 MNHEY, CDR2 SVGAGI. The sample is drawn from a study of control samples from healthy donors and cancer patients. Sequencing was performed with immunoSEQ multiplex PCR; in TCRdb, only in-frame clones are kept and a portion is missing. This sample contains about 200,000 clones. This TCR was sampled from a woman in her 30s in good health. The V gene is TRBV6-5, the J gene TRBJ1-1; TRBD1 matches 7 bases. Sequencing was performed on blood. The CDR3 bases are TGTGCCAGCGACAGGGCGAACACTGAAGCTTTCTTT. Protein sequence: CASDRANTEAFF.